This TCR beta chain stems from a study of radiation and T cells in renal cell carcinoma. V lost 4 bases to trimming and J lost 3 bases; unmatched junction nucleotides: 8. Germline CDR1 and CDR2: LGHNA and YSLEER. This CDR3 spans 16 amino acids. To note about this clone: The antigen remains unidentified.

Time point described: baseline pretreatment blood. Treatment given: 15 Gy SBRT to primary tumor, nephrectomy 4 weeks later. After SBRT, blood was collected at 2 and 4 weeks, plus baseline. This renal cell carcinoma was of the clear cell type. Clones were sequenced by immunoSEQ multiplex PCR, and TCRdb holds only the in-frame ones, with some missing. The data show approximately 140,000 clones, with around 78% seen just once and around 21% held by the top ten. Study conclusions and caveats: Baseline intratumoral clonotype presence is unknown without pretreatment biopsies.

This sequence was found in a woman aged 50 to 65 with renal cell carcinoma. The chain is built from TRBV4-3 and TRBJ1-1; 10 bases align to TRBD1. Sample: blood, taken from a patient whose treatment included radiotherapy and nephrectomy. CDR3 protein: CASSRGTGAIYTEAFF. CDR3 nucleotides: TGCGCCAGCAGCCGGGGGACAGGGGCGATTTACACTGAAGCTTTCTTT.